The T cell receptor beta chain under discussion was sequenced for a study of T cells in Graves' hyperthyroidism and ophthalmopathy. Study as a whole: Peripheral blood was taken when the disease was first diagnosed, before any treatment began.

The V segment lost 6 bases and the J segment 6 bases; nucleotides outside the gene matches: 5. Germline V lookup: CDR1 MNHEY, CDR2 SVGEGT. This CDR3 is 15 amino acids long. Whole-study results and caveats: In simple terms, a model built on 13 V-J features told ophthalmopathy apart from stable hyperthyroidism.

This clonotype has at least ten counts. Antigen unknown. Out of roughly 9.1 ml of fresh peripheral blood came the PBMCs. Amplification of TCR beta CDR3 regions was performed using RNA transcripts as template. When the TCR CDR3 underwent first-round RT-PCR, the HTBI primer set was used. One entry per CDR3 protein results from TCRdb running MiXCR on the multiplex PCR reads. The table lists 700,000 or so distinct CDR3 sequences, 16% of them singletons, with around 7.7% in the top ten. The chain is built from TRBV6-2 or TRBV6-3 and TRBJ2-1; 13 positions match TRBD2. The TCR comes from a man aged 18 to 35 with Graves' hyperthyroidism. Sequencing was carried out using blood. The CDR3, as DNA: TGTGCCAGCAGCCGGACTAGCGGGAGTATCAATGAGCAGTTCTTC. Amino acid sequence: CASSRTSGSINEQFF.